This paragraph reports one T cell receptor beta chain. These data belong to a study of T-cell reconstitution after alpha-beta-depleted transplantation in children. V trimming: 6 bases; J trimming: 5 bases; junction bases outside the gene matches: 17. The CDR3 spans 18 residues. Germline lookup yields CDR1 DFQATT and CDR2 SNEGSKA (reference sequence). The authors prepared the TCRbeta library with unique molecular identifiers. TCRdb reprocessed the PCR reads via MiXCR and lists one record per CDR3 protein. Altogether approximately 490,000 distinct CDR3 sequences are present, about 12% being singletons, with the ten largest covering approximately 5.4%.

The chain joins TRBV20-1 to TRBJ2-1, with 12 bases that match TRBD2. The clonotype comes from a human donor who donated a stem cell graft to a child with combined immunodeficiency. The specimen comprised PBMCs from the stem cell graft donor, sampled from the stem cell graft. In nucleotides, the CDR3 is TGCAGTGCGAATCAACCGGGACTAGCGGGTCAAGGGGACAATGAGCAGTTCTTC. The encoded protein is CSANQPGLAGQGDNEQFF.